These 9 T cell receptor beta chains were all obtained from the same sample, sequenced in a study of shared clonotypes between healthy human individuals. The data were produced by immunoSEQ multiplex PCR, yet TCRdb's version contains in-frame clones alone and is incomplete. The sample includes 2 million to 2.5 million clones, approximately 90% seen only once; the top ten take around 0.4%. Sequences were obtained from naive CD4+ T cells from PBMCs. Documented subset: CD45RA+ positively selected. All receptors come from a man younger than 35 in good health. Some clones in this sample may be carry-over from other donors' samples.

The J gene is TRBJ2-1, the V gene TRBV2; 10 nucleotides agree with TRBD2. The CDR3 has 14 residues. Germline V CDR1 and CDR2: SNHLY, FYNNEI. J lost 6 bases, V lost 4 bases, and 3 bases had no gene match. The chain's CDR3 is CASSGGLAANEQFF. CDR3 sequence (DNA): TGTGCCAGCAGTGGAGGACTAGCGGCCAATGAGCAGTTCTTC.

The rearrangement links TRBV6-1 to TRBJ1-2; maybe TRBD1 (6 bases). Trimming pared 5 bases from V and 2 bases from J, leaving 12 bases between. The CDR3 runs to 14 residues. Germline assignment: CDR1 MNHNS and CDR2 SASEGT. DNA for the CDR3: TGTGCCAGCAGTTCCGGGACAAACAACTATGGCTACACCTTC. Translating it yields CASSSGTNNYGYTF.

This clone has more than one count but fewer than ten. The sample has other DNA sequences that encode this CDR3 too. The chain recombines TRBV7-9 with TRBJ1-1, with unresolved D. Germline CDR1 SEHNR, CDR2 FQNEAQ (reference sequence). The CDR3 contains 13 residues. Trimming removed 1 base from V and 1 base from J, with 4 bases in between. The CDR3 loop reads CASSLGRNTEAFF. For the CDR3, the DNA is TGTGCCAGCAGCTTAGGGCGGAACACTGAAGCTTTCTTT.

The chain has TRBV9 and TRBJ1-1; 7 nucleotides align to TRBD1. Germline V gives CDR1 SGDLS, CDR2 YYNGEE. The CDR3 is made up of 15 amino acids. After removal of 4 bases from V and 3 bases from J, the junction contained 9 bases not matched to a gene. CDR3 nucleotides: TGTGCCAGCAGCAAAAGACAGGGAAGTGACACTGAAGCTTTCTTT. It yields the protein CASSKRQGSDTEAFF.

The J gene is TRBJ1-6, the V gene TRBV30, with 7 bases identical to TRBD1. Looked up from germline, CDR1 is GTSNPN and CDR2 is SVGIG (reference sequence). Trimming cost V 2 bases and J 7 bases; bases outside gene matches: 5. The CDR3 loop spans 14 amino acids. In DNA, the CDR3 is TGTGCCTGGAGTTTACAGGGGCCCAATTCACCCCTCCACTTT. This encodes CAWSLQGPNSPLHF.

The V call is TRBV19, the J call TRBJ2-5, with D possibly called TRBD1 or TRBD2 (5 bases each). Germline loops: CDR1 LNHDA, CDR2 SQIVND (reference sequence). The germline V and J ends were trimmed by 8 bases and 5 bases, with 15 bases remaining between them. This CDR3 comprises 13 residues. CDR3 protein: CASAGQGQETQYF. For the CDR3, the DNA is TGTGCCAGTGCGGGCCAGGGTCAGGAGACCCAGTACTTC.

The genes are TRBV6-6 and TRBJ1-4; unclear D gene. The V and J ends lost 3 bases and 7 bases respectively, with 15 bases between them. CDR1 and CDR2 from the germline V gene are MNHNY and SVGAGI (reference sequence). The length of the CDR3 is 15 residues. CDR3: CASSYLASLGEKLFF. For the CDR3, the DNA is TGTGCCAGCAGTTATCTCGCTTCTCTAGGTGAAAAACTGTTTTTT.

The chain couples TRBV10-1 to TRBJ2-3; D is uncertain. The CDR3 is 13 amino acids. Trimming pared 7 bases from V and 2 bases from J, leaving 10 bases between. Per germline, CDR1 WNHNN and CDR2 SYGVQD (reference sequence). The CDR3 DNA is TGCGCCAGCAACGGAAGGTCCACAGATACGCAGTATTTT. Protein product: CASNGRSTDTQYF.

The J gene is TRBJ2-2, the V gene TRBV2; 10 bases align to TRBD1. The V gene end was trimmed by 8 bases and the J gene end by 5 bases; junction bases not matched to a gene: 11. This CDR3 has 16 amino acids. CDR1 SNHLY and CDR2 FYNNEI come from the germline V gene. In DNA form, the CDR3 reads TGTGCCAGCGGTGTTCCGGGACAGGGGTCGACCGGGGAGCTGTTTTTT. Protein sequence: CASGVPGQGSTGELFF.